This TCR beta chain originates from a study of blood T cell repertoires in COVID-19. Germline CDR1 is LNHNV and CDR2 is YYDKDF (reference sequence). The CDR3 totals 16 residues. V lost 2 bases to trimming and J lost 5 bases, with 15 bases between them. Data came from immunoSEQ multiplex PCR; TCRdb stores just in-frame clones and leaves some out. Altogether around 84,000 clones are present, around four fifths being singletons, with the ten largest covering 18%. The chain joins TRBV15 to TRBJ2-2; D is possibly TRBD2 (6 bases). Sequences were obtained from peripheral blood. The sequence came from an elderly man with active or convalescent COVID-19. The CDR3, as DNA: TGTGCCACCAGCAGAAACCGACTAGGCAGGACCGGGGAGCTGTTTTTT. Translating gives CATSRNRLGRTGELFF.